Below, one T cell receptor beta chain is given with its context. A read error may account for a junction end that differs from germline. Data came from immunoSEQ multiplex PCR; TCRdb stores just in-frame clones and leaves some out. The data hold more than 250,000 clones, with under 90% observed a single time. The record originates from a study of blood T cell repertoires in COVID-19. Study at large: From T cells, B-cell-depleted T cells, or PBMCs came the material, which was cDNA or gDNA.

CDR1 is SGHNT, CDR2 YYREEE, per germline (reference sequence). CDR3 length: 14 residues. This TCR was sampled from a human donor in a cohort sampled during active COVID-19. The chain has TRBV5-4 and TRBJ1-1, with D unresolved. Sequencing input: peripheral blood. DNA of the CDR3: TGTGTCAGCAGCTTGGGGTACATGAACACTGAAGCTTTCTTT. Protein product: CVSSLGYMNTEAFF.